This TCR beta chain was found in a study of cytomegalovirus exposure and HLA in healthy donors. Although they were nominally healthy when sampled, donors likely had unrecorded immune exposures. V was cut by 4 bases and J by 0 bases, with 20 bases left in between. CDR3 length equals 18 residues. The germline V gene has CDR1 MGHRA and CDR2 YSYEKL. This PCR relied on a set of 60 Vbeta primers and 13 Jbeta primers. Some clones are missing from TCRdb's copy, which holds only in-frame ones; the method was immunoSEQ multiplex PCR. This sample yields fewer than 140,000 clones, of which roughly 76% are seen a single time; 5% to 7% belongs to the top ten.

Material: PBMCs. The chain uses TRBV4-1 and TRBJ2-3; D is undetermined. The TCR originated in a woman aged 50 to 65 in good health and CMV-seropositive. CDR3 sequence reads: CASSLGSSGISSTDTQYF. CDR3 DNA sequence: TGCGCCAGCAGCCTGGGCAGTTCTGGCATCTCTAGCACAGATACGCAGTATTTT.